The 29 T cell receptor beta chains below were found in one sample sequenced in a study of T cell repertoires in cytomegalovirus infection. TCRdb itself ran the reads through MiXCR, one entry per CDR3 protein. Of some 150,000 distinct CDR3 sequences listed, roughly a quarter are singletons. Sequences were obtained from PBMCs. The receptors come from a human donor in good health (CMV status not recorded). Some clones in this sample may be carry-over from other donors' samples.

This clonotype showed up many times. The CDR3 region has the DNA TGTGCCAGCAGCTTCAGGGGTCAGCCCCAGCATTTT. As protein: CASSFRGQPQHF. The chain employs TRBV7-2 and TRBJ1-5; TRBD1 is a possible D gene (6 bases). V was shortened by 3 bases and J by 6 bases, with 6 bases between the two germline ends. The length of the CDR3 is 12 residues. Germline V CDR1 and CDR2: SGHTA, FQGNSA.

This clonotype occurred many times. The V and J genes are TRBV7-2 and TRBJ1-2, with 8 bases that match TRBD1. V shed 1 base, J shed 6 bases, and the junction held 7 bases outside the gene matches. This CDR3 is built from 15 residues. Germline loops: CDR1 SGHTA, CDR2 FQGNSA. The CDR3, as DNA: TGTGCCAGCAGCTTAGAGCCGACAGGGGAACATGGCTACACCTTC. As protein: CASSLEPTGEHGYTF.

This rearrangement joins TRBV7-6 to TRBJ1-5; D ambiguous. Trimming left V 1 base short and J 1 base short, with 11 bases between. The CDR3 consists of 16 residues. CDR1 is SGHVS, CDR2 FNYEAQ, per germline. The CDR3 bases are TGTGCCAGCAGCTTAGGAGCGGGCCTGAGCAATCAGCCCCAGCATTTT. Translated: CASSLGAGLSNQPQHF.

The sample holds many counts of this clonotype. This rearrangement joins TRBV7-2 to TRBJ1-2; D is unclear. The CDR3 spans 12 residues. In germline, CDR1 is SGHTA, CDR2 FQGNSA. V lost 3 bases and J lost 4, with 6 bases in between. CDR3 in amino acids: CASSFLSYGYTF. The CDR3 bases are TGTGCCAGCAGCTTCCTATCCTATGGCTACACCTTC.

This clonotype was observed at least ten times. The V call is TRBV4-3, the J call TRBJ2-1; D is uncertain. Germline values: CDR1 LGHNA, CDR2 YSLEER. The V and J ends lost 2 bases and 5 bases respectively, with 7 bases between them. The CDR3 runs to 13 residues. CDR3 protein: CASSQTANNEQFF. CDR3 bases: TGCGCCAGCAGCCAAACTGCAAACAATGAGCAGTTCTTC.

This clonotype occurred a few times. The rearrangement joins TRBV29-1 to TRBJ2-5; D may correspond to TRBD1 or TRBD2 (5 bases each). The CDR3 loop spans 11 amino acids. With 8 bases removed from V and 5 bases from J, the gap between germline ends came to 12 bases. CDR1 and CDR2 from the germline V gene are SQVTM and ANQGSEA. This CDR3 reads CSLGERETQYF. The DNA of the CDR3 is TGCAGCCTGGGGGAGAGGGAGACCCAGTACTTC.

This clonotype was observed at least ten times. The V and J genes are TRBV7-2 and TRBJ1-2; a possible D gene is TRBD1 (5 bases). V shed 1 base and J shed 3 bases, with 15 bases lying between them. Germline CDR1 reads SGHTA; CDR2 reads FQGNSA. This CDR3 spans 16 amino acids. The CDR3 nucleotides read TGTGCCAGCAGCTTAGTTGGTACAGGCGTCGACTATGGCTACACCTTC. This encodes CASSLVGTGVDYGYTF.

This clonotype was counted between two and nine times. This chain connects TRBV5-1 to TRBJ2-2; 9 bases are a match to TRBD2. From germline, CDR1 is SGHRS and CDR2 YFSETQ. The CDR3 has 14 residues. The junction had 5 bases not matched to a gene; V was cut back by 5 bases and J by 6 bases. CDR3 nucleotides: TGCGCCAGCAGGTTGACTAGCGGTCCCGGGGAGCTGTTTTTT. This encodes CASRLTSGPGELFF.

This chain connects TRBV7-8 to TRBJ1-1; TRBD1 agrees at 7 bases. Germline lookup yields CDR1 SGHVS and CDR2 FQNEAQ. The CDR3 length is 14 residues. The J segment lost 5 bases and the V segment lost 5 bases, leaving 8 bases of the junction unmatched. CDR3 DNA: TGTGCCAGCAGCCAGGGGGGGGAGGGGACTGAAGCTTTCTTT. It codes for CASSQGGEGTEAFF.

The chain combines TRBV5-1 with TRBJ2-2; D ambiguous. V shed 4 bases and J shed 1 base, with 11 bases lying between them. Looked up from germline, CDR1 is SGHRS and CDR2 is YFSETQ. The CDR3 loop spans 15 amino acids. CDR3 amino acids: CASSAEAWNTGELFF. The CDR3 DNA follows: TGCGCCAGCAGCGCCGAGGCCTGGAACACCGGGGAGCTGTTTTTT.

This clonotype came up once. The chain has TRBV6-6 and TRBJ2-4; either TRBD1 or TRBD2 may supply D (5 bases each). This CDR3 spans 15 amino acids. Germline values: CDR1 MNHNY, CDR2 SVGAGI (reference sequence). V dropped 6 bases and J dropped 5 bases, with 17 bases sitting between them. The CDR3 loop reads CASSLGRGRENIQYF. DNA for the CDR3: TGTGCCAGCAGCTTAGGACGGGGCCGCGAAAACATTCAGTACTTC.

This clonotype was counted a few times. V and J are TRBV2 and TRBJ2-2; 11 bases align to TRBD2. The CDR3 length is 15 residues. In germline, CDR1 is SNHLY, CDR2 FYNNEI. The ends lost 7 bases at V and 5 bases at J; junction bases unmatched: 6. In DNA, the CDR3 is TGTGCCAGCACCCTAGCGGGGGGCAATACCGGGGAGCTGTTTTTT. It specifies CASTLAGGNTGELFF.

This chain links TRBV19 with TRBJ2-1, with a possible D match to TRBD2 (6 bases). V was shortened by 6 bases and J by 3 bases, with 18 bases between the two germline ends. This CDR3 has 16 residues. Germline CDR1 and CDR2: LNHDA and SQIVND (reference sequence). The CDR3 sequence: CASSVKVGGRYNEQFF. The CDR3 nucleotides read TGTGCCAGTAGCGTAAAAGTGGGAGGTCGCTACAATGAGCAGTTCTTC.

V usage is TRBV6-1 and J usage is TRBJ2-2, with TRBD1 matching over 9 bases. V shed 6 bases and J 1 base; nucleotides not matched to a gene: 6. Per germline, CDR1 MNHNS and CDR2 SASEGT. There are 16 residues in the CDR3. The CDR3 is CASSITGQGNTGELFF. In DNA, the CDR3 is TGTGCCAGCAGCATTACGGGACAGGGGAACACCGGGGAGCTGTTTTTT.

This clonotype was found a few times. The rearrangement joins TRBV29-1 to TRBJ1-2, with D possibly TRBD1 on 6 matching bases. This CDR3 is built from 12 residues. Germline V gene sequence: CDR1 SQVTM, CDR2 ANQGSEA. V was pared by 6 bases and J by 4 bases, with 12 bases between. The CDR3 region has the DNA TGCAGCGTGGATGGACAGACCTATGGCTACACCTTC. The encoded protein is CSVDGQTYGYTF.

This rearrangement joins TRBV28 to TRBJ2-1; 11 nucleotides agree with TRBD2. Germline V gives CDR1 MDHEN, CDR2 SYDVKM. The CDR3 has 16 amino acids. V shed 7 bases, J shed 1 base, and the junction held 6 bases outside the gene matches. The chain's CDR3 is CASTSSGRTSYNEQFF. Written as DNA, the CDR3 is TGTGCCAGCACCTCTAGCGGGAGGACATCCTACAATGAGCAGTTCTTC.

This clonotype was seen at least ten times. The gene calls are TRBV7-9 and TRBJ1-1, with TRBD1 as a possible D gene (6 bases). The CDR3 is 16 residues long. The V end lost 3 bases, the J end lost 1 base, and 15 bases lay between the germline ends. CDR1 SEHNR and CDR2 FQNEAQ come from the germline V gene (reference sequence). The CDR3 spells CASSLEGGLPNTEAFF. CDR3 nucleotides: TGTGCCAGCAGCTTGGAAGGGGGGCTCCCGAACACTGAAGCTTTCTTT.

This clonotype was observed a handful of times. The chain combines TRBV20-1 with TRBJ2-1; unclear D gene. Germline assignment: CDR1 DFQATT and CDR2 SNEGSKA (reference sequence). CDR3 length equals 16 residues. Trimming removed 5 bases at V and 0 bases at J, with 17 bases between. The CDR3 nucleotides are TGCAGTGCTCTTGGAACCCAGATAAGCTCCTACAATGAGCAGTTCTTC. As protein: CSALGTQISSYNEQFF.

About this clonotype: One end of the junction varies from germline; a read error may be responsible. The rearrangement joins TRBV6-8 to TRBJ1-1; D remains ambiguous. This CDR3 spans 12 amino acids. CDR1 MNHGY and CDR2 SAAAGT come from the germline V gene. Here the CDR3 reads CAGSSMNTEAFF. In DNA, the CDR3 is TGTGCCGGCAGTTCGATGAACACTGAAGCTTTCTTT.

There are a few counts of this clonotype. For the CDR3, the DNA is TGTGCCAGCAGTTACCGCCCCGGGACTAGGTTAAATGAGCAGTTCTTC. Translated: CASSYRPGTRLNEQFF. The gene calls are TRBV6-2 or TRBV6-3 and TRBJ2-1; 8 positions agree with TRBD2. Germline V gene lookup returns CDR1 MNHEY and CDR2 SVGEGT. The CDR3 contains 16 residues. J lost 7 bases, V lost 2 bases, and 10 bases had no gene match.

This clonotype was observed at least ten times. This sequence joins TRBV20-1 and TRBJ1-5; no clear D gene. The V end was cut by 6 bases, the J end by 3 bases, with 9 bases between. The CDR3 covers 12 residues. Germline CDR1 reads DFQATT; CDR2 reads SNEGSKA (reference sequence). In DNA form, the CDR3 reads TGCAGTGCCCAGGCCTTCAATCAGCCCCAGCATTTT. It is translated as CSAQAFNQPQHF.

J is TRBJ1-4 and V is TRBV4-2, with a possible D match to TRBD1 (6 bases). This CDR3 contains 16 residues. Trimming stripped 1 base from V and 8 bases from J, with 17 bases between. Germline assignment: CDR1 LGHNA and CDR2 YNFKEQ. The CDR3, as DNA: TGTGCCAGCAGCCAAGGGGACAAGTACAATGACGAAAAACTGTTTTTT. Translating it yields CASSQGDKYNDEKLFF.

This clonotype was detected only a few times. The CDR3 protein is CASSQTITGGLTKNIQYF. DNA of the CDR3: TGCGCCAGCAGCCAAACAATTACAGGGGGTTTGACCAAAAACATTCAGTACTTC. The rearrangement joins TRBV4-1 to TRBJ2-4; 8 bases match TRBD1. The V gene's germline CDR1 is MGHRA and CDR2 YSYEKL. The CDR3 consists of 18 residues. J gave up 2 bases and V 2 bases, and 11 bases lay outside the gene matches.

As DNA, the CDR3 is TGCGCCAGCAGCGAGGGACAGAAGGGCTATGGCTACACCTTC. Protein: CASSEGQKGYGYTF. The V and J genes are TRBV5-1 and TRBJ1-2, with 7 positions matching TRBD1. CDR3 size: 14 residues. The V gene's germline CDR1 is SGHRS and CDR2 YFSETQ. After removal of 4 bases from V and 4 bases from J, the junction contained 7 bases not matched to a gene.

V and J are TRBV6-2 or TRBV6-3 and TRBJ2-2, with 7 bases identical to TRBD1. V trimming: 6 bases; J trimming: 6 bases; junction bases outside the gene matches: 13. Germline V gene sequence: CDR1 MNHEY, CDR2 SVGEGT. This CDR3 has 16 residues. The CDR3 coding sequence is TGTGCCAGCAGACCTACAGGGGTAAAAGGGGCCGGGGAGCTGTTTTTT. It codes for CASRPTGVKGAGELFF.

The chain carries TRBV6-6 and TRBJ2-1; TRBD2 is a possible D gene (7 bases). The CDR3 runs 15 residues. The germline V gene encodes CDR1 MNHNY and CDR2 SVGAGI (reference sequence). The V end was cut by 6 bases, the J end by 5 bases, with 17 bases between. As DNA, the CDR3 is TGTGCCAGCAGGAGGGGGGTAGCGGGCAACAATGAGCAGTTCTTC. Its protein is CASRRGVAGNNEQFF.

This clonotype was recorded at least ten times. The chain combines TRBV7-8 with TRBJ2-7; D is tentatively TRBD1 or TRBD2 (5 bases each). V gave up 5 bases and J gave up 4 bases, with 15 bases separating them. CDR1 and CDR2 from the germline V gene are SGHVS and FQNEAQ. The CDR3 extends over 14 amino acids. The CDR3 nucleotides read TGTGCCAGCAGCCGCCCCGGGACGGGATACGAGCAGTACTTC. Translated, it gives CASSRPGTGYEQYF.

The chain employs TRBV28 and TRBJ1-1, with 11 bases matching TRBD1. Looked up from germline, CDR1 is MDHEN and CDR2 is SYDVKM. The CDR3 is made up of 15 amino acids. Unmatched junction bases numbered 7, after V lost 6 bases and J lost 4 bases. The CDR3 loop reads CASRSLGTGGTEAFF. The CDR3 nucleotides are TGTGCCAGCAGATCCCTCGGGACAGGGGGCACTGAAGCTTTCTTT.

V usage is TRBV7-6 and J usage is TRBJ2-5, with D possibly called TRBD1 or TRBD2 (5 bases each). The V gene's germline CDR1 is SGHVS and CDR2 FNYEAQ. V dropped 3 bases and J dropped 7 bases, with 15 bases sitting between them. This CDR3 contains 14 residues. The CDR3 nucleotides are TGTGCCAGCAGCTTGGGGACGACGGTAGGGACCCAGTACTTC. It specifies CASSLGTTVGTQYF.